The 15 T cell receptor beta chains below all came from one sample that was sequenced in a study of Ad26.COV2.S vaccination and SARS-CoV-2 variants. The protocol was immunoSEQ multiplex PCR, while the TCRdb copy is restricted to in-frame clones and leaves out a portion. Of 350,000 to 400,000 clones listed, approximately 90% are singletons. Noted treatment: roughly 18 received Ad26.COV2.S at low or high dose, single or two shots; 5 received placebo; per-sample allocation not given. Specimens were obtained on day 63 following the first vaccine or placebo injection. Sequencing used peripheral blood, obtained in a trial of Ad26.COV2.S vaccine versus placebo. The receptor set was obtained from a person aged 18 to 65 who received the Ad26.COV2.S COVID-19 vaccine or a placebo.

This CDR3 is CASSISLDATNEKLFF. CDR3 coding DNA: TGTGCCAGTAGTATAAGCTTGGATGCAACTAATGAAAAACTGTTTTTT. The chain recombines TRBV19 with TRBJ1-4; D not resolved. The germline gives CDR1 LNHDA, CDR2 SQIVND (reference sequence). The V and J ends lost 2 bases and 0 bases respectively, with 10 bases between them. There are 16 residues in the CDR3.

The J gene is TRBJ1-6, the V gene TRBV21-1. TRBV21-1 corresponds to a pseudogene. The CDR3 sequence is 20 residues long. DNA for the CDR3: TGTGCCAGCAGCTCAAAAGAGGGCCAGATTCTGAGCTCCTATAATTCACCCCTCCACTTT. Its translation is CASSSKEGQILSSYNSPLHF.

In this sample, this clone turned up once. The chain combines TRBV3-1 (or the pseudogene TRBV3-2) with TRBJ2-7; D is ambiguous. The CDR3 consists of 16 residues. Trimming pared 4 bases from V and 7 bases from J, leaving 23 bases between. Germline-derived CDR1 and CDR2 are LGHDT and YNNKEL (reference sequence). This chain's CDR3 is CASSPPPPARSKEQYF. The CDR3 DNA is TGTGCCAGCAGCCCTCCCCCGCCGGCACGGAGTAAGGAGCAGTACTTC.

A few counts support this clone. V gene TRBV2 combines with J gene TRBJ2-3, with 7 bases lining up with TRBD2. The CDR3 sequence is 15 residues long. The ends lost 4 bases at V and 1 base at J; junction bases unmatched: 5. In germline, CDR1 is SNHLY, CDR2 FYNNEI. Here the CDR3 DNA reads TGTGCCAGCAGTGGAGTAAGCGGGGGCACAGATACGCAGTATTTT. Translated: CASSGVSGGTDTQYF.

The chain joins TRBV25-1 to TRBJ2-5; D remains ambiguous. Germline V gene sequence: CDR1 MGHDK, CDR2 SYGVNS. With 1 base removed from V and 1 base from J, the gap between germline ends came to 10 bases. The length of the CDR3 is 15 residues. The chain's CDR3 is CASSESGDGQETQYF. The CDR3 nucleotides are TGTGCCAGCAGTGAATCAGGCGACGGCCAAGAGACCCAGTACTTC.

This CDR3 reads CASSIGYIRTGGNTIYF. The CDR3 DNA reads as TGCGCCAGCAGCATCGGATATATACGGACGGGCGGAAACACCATATATTTT. V and J are TRBV5-1 and TRBJ1-3; no firm D call. Trimming removed 4 bases from V and 4 bases from J, with 21 bases in between. This CDR3 has 17 amino acids. The V gene's germline CDR1 is SGHRS and CDR2 YFSETQ.

The chain joins TRBV5-1 to TRBJ1-4, with D maybe TRBD1 (6 bases). CDR3 length: 14 amino acids. Germline CDR1 is SGHRS and CDR2 is YFSETQ. Trimming pared 4 bases from V and 9 bases from J, leaving 16 bases between. CDR3: CASSRGEAGQKLFF. The DNA of the CDR3 is TGCGCCAGCAGCAGGGGGGAGGCCGGACAAAAACTGTTTTTT.

This clone was counted a few times. V gene TRBV6-1 combines with J gene TRBJ1-6; D perhaps matches TRBD1 (6 bases). Trimming stripped 2 bases from V and 11 bases from J, with 16 bases between. The germline V gene encodes CDR1 MNHNS and CDR2 SASEGT. This CDR3 has 15 residues. CDR3 loop: CASSEIYTGLTPLHF. The CDR3 DNA reads as TGTGCCAGCAGTGAAATCTATACAGGGTTAACACCCCTCCACTTT.

This chain joins TRBV25-1 and TRBJ2-5, with 14 bases lining up with TRBD2. The CDR3 is made up of 14 amino acids. V trimming: 6 bases; J trimming: 4 bases; junction bases outside the gene matches: 1. Germline loops: CDR1 MGHDK, CDR2 SYGVNS. The CDR3, as DNA: TGTGCCAGCAGAGGGACTAGCGGGGGAGAGACCCAGTACTTC. It yields the protein CASRGTSGGETQYF.

V usage is TRBV5-5 and J usage is TRBJ1-2, with unresolved D. Germline V lookup: CDR1 SGHKS, CDR2 YYEKEE (reference sequence). The V and J ends lost 3 bases and 3 bases respectively, with 18 bases between them. This CDR3 spans 16 amino acids. In nucleotides, the CDR3 is TGTGCCAGCAGCTCTTCGGCCGCCCCGTTCTACTATGGCTACACCTTC. It specifies CASSSSAAPFYYGYTF. The full variable domain, its missing parts supplied by reference TRBV5-5 and TRBJ1-2, is DAGVTQSPTHLIKTRGQQVTLRCSPISGHKSVSWYQQVLGQGPQFIFQYYEKEERGRGNFPDRFSARQFPNYSSELNVNALLLGDSALYLCASSSSAAPFYYGYTFGSGTRLTVV.

The gene calls are TRBV11-3 and TRBJ2-3; 11 nucleotides agree with TRBD2. V lost 5 bases to trimming and J lost 4 bases; unmatched junction nucleotides: 5. CDR1 is SGHNT and CDR2 is YENEEA in the germline V gene. This CDR3 is built from 15 residues. In DNA form, the CDR3 reads TGTGCCAGCAGCCAGGGACTAGCGGTCTCAGATACGCAGTATTTT. Protein: CASSQGLAVSDTQYF. Using reference TRBV11-3 and TRBJ2-3 for the parts outside the CDR3, the full variable domain is EAGVVQSPRYKIIEKKQPVAFWCNPISGHNTLYWYLQNLGQGPELLIRYENEEAVDDSQLPKDRFSAERLKGVDSTLKIQPAELGDSAVYLCASSQGLAVSDTQYFGPGTRLTVL.

The chain couples TRBV6-5 to TRBJ2-3; tentative D call: TRBD1 (5 bases). Looked up from germline, CDR1 is MNHEY and CDR2 is SVGAGI. This CDR3 spans 12 amino acids. The V gene lost 6 bases and the J gene lost 9 bases, with 13 bases spanning the gap. The CDR3 coding sequence is TGTGCCAGCAGGGCCGGCTGGGGCACGCAGTATTTT. It codes for CASRAGWGTQYF.

This clone was seen a single time. The same CDR3 is also encoded by other DNA sequences in this sample. V gene TRBV30 combines with J gene TRBJ1-5; the D is unclear. V lost 0 bases and J 1 base, leaving 4 bases between the germline ends. CDR1 and CDR2 from the germline V gene are GTSNPN and SVGIG (reference sequence). The length of the CDR3 is 13 residues. The CDR3 spells CAWSVASNQPQHF. Here the CDR3 DNA reads TGTGCCTGGAGTGTAGCGAGCAATCAGCCCCAGCATTTT.

This chain connects TRBV19 to TRBJ1-2; D is perhaps TRBD1 (5 bases). The germline V gene encodes CDR1 LNHDA and CDR2 SQIVND (reference sequence). Trimming left V 3 bases short and J 4 bases short, with 12 bases between. This CDR3 comprises 14 residues. CDR3 nucleotides: TGTGCCAGTAGTATCCTCTGGGGCAGCTATGGCTACACCTTC. This sequence encodes CASSILWGSYGYTF.

The chain carries TRBV2 and TRBJ1-4; D uncertain. Germline V CDR1 and CDR2: SNHLY, FYNNEI. This CDR3 spans 14 amino acids. V was trimmed by 4 bases and J by 5 bases, leaving 11 bases between them. The CDR3 protein is CASSVGNTNEKLFF. CDR3 DNA sequence: TGTGCCAGCAGTGTCGGGAATACGAATGAAAAACTGTTTTTT. Full variable domain (remainder filled in from reference TRBV2 and TRBJ1-4): EPEVTQTPSHQVTQMGQEVILRCVPISNHLYFYWYRQILGQKVEFLVSFYNNEISEKSEIFDDQFSVERPDGSNFTLKIRSTKLEDSAMYFCASSVGNTNEKLFFGSGTQLSVL.